This entry lists 8 T cell receptor beta chains sequenced from one sample in a study of beta chain features in type 1 diabetes (dated by TCRdb to 2016 to 2019). The full study reports these points: In all four CD4+ subsets, TCRB CDR3 length was moderately but significantly shorter in type 1 diabetes patients.

The library was produced with the immunoSEQ multiplex PCR assay. All of the isolated RNA was reverse transcribed with the High Capacity cDNA Reverse Transcription Kit, so expressed TCRB transcripts were sequenced. TCRdb obtained this table from immuneACCESS and retained in-frame rearrangements with V and J assigned. These tables miss some clones; where compared with another copy, unresolved V genes account for less than half of the shortfall, and the remainder is unexplained. The sample table lists some 350,000 clones, 8.5% to 10% of them with a count of one. The ten largest clonotypes hold about 0.63% of the sample. Their antigen targets remain unknown. Input material: central memory CD4+ T cells from blood. The receptors shown here come from a man aged 30-40 years with type 1 diabetes.

V and J are TRBV5-1 and TRBJ2-1; 13 bases fit TRBD2. The CDR3 has 15 residues. Germline CDR1 reads SGHRS; CDR2 reads YFSETQ. V lost 4 bases to trimming and J lost 6 bases; unmatched junction nucleotides: 4. This CDR3 reads CASSIRTSGSNEQFF. CDR3 coding DNA: TGCGCCAGCAGCATAAGGACTAGCGGGAGCAATGAGCAGTTCTTC.

The J gene is TRBJ2-2, the V gene TRBV4-1, with unresolved D. Looked up from germline, CDR1 is MGHRA and CDR2 is YSYEKL. V was shortened by 4 bases and J by 5 bases, with 8 bases between the two germline ends. CDR3 size: 13 residues. CDR3 residues: CASSLGFTGELFF. The CDR3 DNA reads as TGCGCCAGCAGCCTTGGATTTACCGGGGAGCTGTTTTTT.

The chain uses TRBV14 and TRBJ2-2; 12 bases line up with TRBD2. This CDR3 has 17 residues. The V segment lost 1 base and the J segment 7 bases; nucleotides outside the gene matches: 7. Germline loops: CDR1 SGHDN, CDR2 FVKESK. The CDR3 reads CASSQARTSGMIGELFF. DNA of the CDR3: TGTGCCAGCAGCCAAGCCCGGACTAGCGGGATGATCGGGGAGCTGTTTTTT.

This sequence joins TRBV6-6 and TRBJ1-5, with D possibly TRBD1 on 5 matching bases. V lost 8 bases and J lost 3, with 17 bases in between. This CDR3 has 15 amino acids. Looked up from germline, CDR1 is MNHNY and CDR2 is SVGAGI (reference sequence). The CDR3 spells CASATGQGYNQPQHF. CDR3 DNA: TGTGCCAGCGCGACGGGGCAGGGATACAATCAGCCCCAGCATTTT.

This clone was counted only a few times. The CDR3 region has the DNA TGTGCCAGCAGCTTAGCGGTGGGTACCTACGAGCAGTACTTC. Protein: CASSLAVGTYEQYF. This chain connects TRBV7-9 to TRBJ2-7; D not certain. CDR1 is SEHNR and CDR2 is FQNEAQ in the germline V gene (reference sequence). The CDR3 is made up of 14 amino acids. The V end lost 0 bases, the J end lost 2 bases, and 8 bases lay between the germline ends.

This clone was seen a few times. This chain uses TRBV7-3 with TRBJ2-1; TRBD1 might be the D (5 bases). The CDR3 has 18 residues. Trimming took off 0 bases at V and 0 bases at J, with 15 bases between the two ends. Looked up from germline, CDR1 is SGHTA and CDR2 is FQGTGA. The CDR3 spells CASSLTSPGADSYNEQFF. CDR3 nucleotide sequence: TGTGCCAGCAGCTTAACGTCGCCTGGGGCCGACTCCTACAATGAGCAGTTCTTC. The entire variable domain, with the rest obtained from reference TRBV7-3 and TRBJ2-1, is as follows: GAGVSQTPSNKVTEKGKYVELRCDPISGHTALYWYRQSLGQGPEFLIYFQGTGAADDSGLPNDRFFAVRPEGSVSTLKIQRTERGDSAVYLCASSLTSPGADSYNEQFFGPGTRLTVL.

At least ten counts were recorded for this clone. The chain has TRBV2 and TRBJ2-1; a possible D gene is TRBD2 (6 bases). From germline, CDR1 is SNHLY and CDR2 FYNNEI. V was clipped by 5 bases and J by 10 bases, with 15 bases between them. CDR3 length: 13 residues. This CDR3 reads CASSKDYLGEQFF. The CDR3 DNA reads TGTGCCAGCAGTAAGGACTACCTCGGGGAGCAGTTCTTC.

This clone has more than one count but fewer than ten. This is likely an artifact of a read error, given a far larger clone one base away. This chain joins TRBV29-1 and TRBJ1-5, with a tentative D call TRBD1 (6 bases). This CDR3 is 12 amino acids long. Per germline, CDR1 SQVTM and CDR2 ANQGSEA. V lost 6 bases to trimming and J lost 5 bases, with 11 bases between them. The CDR3 bases are TGCAGCGTCATGACAGGATATCAGCCCCAGCATTTT. Protein: CSVMTGYQPQHF.